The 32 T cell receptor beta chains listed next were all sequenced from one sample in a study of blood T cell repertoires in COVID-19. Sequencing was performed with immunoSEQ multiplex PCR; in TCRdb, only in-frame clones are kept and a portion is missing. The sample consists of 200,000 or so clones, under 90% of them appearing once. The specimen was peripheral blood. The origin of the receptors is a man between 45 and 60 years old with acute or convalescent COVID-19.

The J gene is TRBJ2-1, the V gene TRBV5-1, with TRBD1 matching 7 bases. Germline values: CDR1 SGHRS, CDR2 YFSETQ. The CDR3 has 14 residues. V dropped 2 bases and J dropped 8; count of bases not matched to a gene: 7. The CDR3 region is CASSLDRAYHEQFF. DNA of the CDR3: TGCGCCAGCAGCTTAGACAGGGCTTACCATGAGCAGTTCTTC.

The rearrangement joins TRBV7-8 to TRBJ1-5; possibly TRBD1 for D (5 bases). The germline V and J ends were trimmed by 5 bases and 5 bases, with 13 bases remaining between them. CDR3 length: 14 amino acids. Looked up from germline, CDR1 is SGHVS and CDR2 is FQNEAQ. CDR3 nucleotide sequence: TGTGCCAGCAGCCCGGGGGAGGGGTATCAGCCCCAGCATTTT. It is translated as CASSPGEGYQPQHF.

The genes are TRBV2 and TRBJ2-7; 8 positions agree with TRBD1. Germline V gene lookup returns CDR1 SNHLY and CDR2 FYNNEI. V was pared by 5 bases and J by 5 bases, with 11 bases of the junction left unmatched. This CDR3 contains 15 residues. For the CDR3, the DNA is TGTGCCAGCAGTATTCTCTCAGGGGGCGTCGACGAGCAGTACTTC. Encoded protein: CASSILSGGVDEQYF. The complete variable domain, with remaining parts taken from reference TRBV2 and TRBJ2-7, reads EPEVTQTPSHQVTQMGQEVILRCVPISNHLYFYWYRQILGQKVEFLVSFYNNEISEKSEIFDDQFSVERPDGSNFTLKIRSTKLEDSAMYFCASSILSGGVDEQYFGPGTRLTVT.

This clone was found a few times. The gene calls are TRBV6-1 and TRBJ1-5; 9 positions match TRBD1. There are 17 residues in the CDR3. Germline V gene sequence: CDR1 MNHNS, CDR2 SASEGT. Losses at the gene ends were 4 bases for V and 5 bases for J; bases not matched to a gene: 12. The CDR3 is CASSGRGDRVRDQPQHF. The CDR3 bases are TGTGCCAGCAGTGGCCGCGGGGACAGGGTGAGGGATCAGCCCCAGCATTTT.

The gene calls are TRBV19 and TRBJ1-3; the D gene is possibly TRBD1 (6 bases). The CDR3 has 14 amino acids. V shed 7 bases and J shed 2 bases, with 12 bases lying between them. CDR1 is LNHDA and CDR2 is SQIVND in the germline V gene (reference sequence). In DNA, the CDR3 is TGTGCCAGTAAGGGGGAGATGCCTGGAAACACCATATATTTT. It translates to CASKGEMPGNTIYF. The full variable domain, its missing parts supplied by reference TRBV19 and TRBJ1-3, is DGGITQSPKYLFRKEGQNVTLSCEQNLNHDAMYWYRQDPGQGLRLIYYSQIVNDFQKGDIAEGYSVSREKKESFPLTVTSAQKNPTAFYLCASKGEMPGNTIYFGEGSWLTVV.

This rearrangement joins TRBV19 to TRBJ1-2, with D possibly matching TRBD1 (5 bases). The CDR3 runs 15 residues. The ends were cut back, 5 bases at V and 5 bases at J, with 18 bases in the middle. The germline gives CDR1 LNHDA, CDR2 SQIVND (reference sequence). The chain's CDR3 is CASSPVPRGGYGYTF. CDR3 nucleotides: TGTGCCAGTAGTCCAGTACCTCGGGGGGGGTATGGCTACACCTTC.

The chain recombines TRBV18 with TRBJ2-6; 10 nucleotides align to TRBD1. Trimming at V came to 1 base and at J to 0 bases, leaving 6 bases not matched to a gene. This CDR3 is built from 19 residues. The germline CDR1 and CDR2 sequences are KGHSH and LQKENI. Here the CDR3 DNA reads TGTGCCAGCTCACCACAGACAGGGGGCCTCTACTCTGGGGCCAACGTCCTGACTTTC. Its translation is CASSPQTGGLYSGANVLTF.

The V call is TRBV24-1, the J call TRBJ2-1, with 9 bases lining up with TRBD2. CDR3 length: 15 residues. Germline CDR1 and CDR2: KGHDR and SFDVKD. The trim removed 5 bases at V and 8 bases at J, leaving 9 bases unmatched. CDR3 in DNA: TGTGCCACCAGTGGGCGGGGGACTAGCCCTTATGAGCAGTTCTTC. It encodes CATSGRGTSPYEQFF.

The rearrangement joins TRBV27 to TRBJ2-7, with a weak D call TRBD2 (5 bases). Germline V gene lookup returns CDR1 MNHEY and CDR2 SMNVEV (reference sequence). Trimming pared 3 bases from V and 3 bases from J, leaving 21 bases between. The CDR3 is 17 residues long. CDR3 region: CASSFQASGTGNYEQYF. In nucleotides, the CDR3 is TGTGCCAGCAGTTTTCAAGCCTCGGGCACCGGGAACTACGAGCAGTACTTC.

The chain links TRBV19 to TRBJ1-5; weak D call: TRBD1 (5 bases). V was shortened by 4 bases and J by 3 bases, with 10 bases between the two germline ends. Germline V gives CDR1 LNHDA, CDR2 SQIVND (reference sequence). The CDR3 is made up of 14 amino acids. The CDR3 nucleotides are TGTGCCAGTAGTACCGGGACTACCAATCAGCCCCAGCATTTT. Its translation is CASSTGTTNQPQHF.

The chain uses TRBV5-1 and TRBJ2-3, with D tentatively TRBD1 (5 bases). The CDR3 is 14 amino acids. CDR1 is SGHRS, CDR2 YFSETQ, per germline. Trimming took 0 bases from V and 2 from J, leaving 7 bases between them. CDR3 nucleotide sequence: TGCGCCAGCAGCTTGGACAGGATCACAGATACGCAGTATTTT. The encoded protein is CASSLDRITDTQYF. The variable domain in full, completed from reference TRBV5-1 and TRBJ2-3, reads KAGVTQTPRYLIKTRGQQVTLSCSPISGHRSVSWYQQTPGQGLQFLFEYFSETQRNKGNFPGRFSGRQFSNSRSEMNVSTLELGDSALYLCASSLDRITDTQYFGPGTRLTVL.

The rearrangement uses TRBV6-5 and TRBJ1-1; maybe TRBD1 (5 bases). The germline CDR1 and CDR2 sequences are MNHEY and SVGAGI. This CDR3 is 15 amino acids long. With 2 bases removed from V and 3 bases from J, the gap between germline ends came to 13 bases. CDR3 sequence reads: CASSYPGQGDTEAFF. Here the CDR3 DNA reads TGTGCCAGCAGTTACCCAGGACAAGGCGACACTGAAGCTTTCTTT.

CDR3 amino acids: CASSIRGLGGPGELFF. In nucleotides, the CDR3 is TGTGCCAGCAGCATTAGAGGCTTGGGGGGTCCCGGGGAGCTGTTTTTT. The V and J genes are TRBV9 and TRBJ2-2; the D gene is possibly TRBD2 (6 bases). Germline CDR1 SGDLS, CDR2 YYNGEE. There are 16 residues in the CDR3. V lost 4 bases to trimming and J lost 6 bases, with 19 bases between them.

CDR3 protein: CASSSGLYNEQFF. DNA for the CDR3: TGTGCCAGCAGCTCGGGACTCTACAATGAGCAGTTCTTC. The chain couples TRBV7-3 to TRBJ2-1; TRBD2 is a possible D gene (6 bases). With 4 bases removed from V and 3 bases from J, the gap between germline ends came to 7 bases. Germline CDR1 is SGHTA and CDR2 is FQGTGA. The CDR3 is made up of 13 amino acids.

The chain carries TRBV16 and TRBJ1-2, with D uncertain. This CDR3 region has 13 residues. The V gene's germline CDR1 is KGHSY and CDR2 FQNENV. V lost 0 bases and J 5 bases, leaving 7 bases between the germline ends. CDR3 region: CASSQSMRYGYTF. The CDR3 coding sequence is TGTGCCAGCAGCCAATCAATGCGGTATGGCTACACCTTC.

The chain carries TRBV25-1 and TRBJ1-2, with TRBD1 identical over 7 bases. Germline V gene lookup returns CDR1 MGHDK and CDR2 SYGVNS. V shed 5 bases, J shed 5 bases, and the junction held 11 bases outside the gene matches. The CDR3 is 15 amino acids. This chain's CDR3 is CASSSQDRPWYGYTF. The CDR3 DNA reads TGTGCCAGCAGTTCTCAGGACAGGCCTTGGTATGGCTACACCTTC.

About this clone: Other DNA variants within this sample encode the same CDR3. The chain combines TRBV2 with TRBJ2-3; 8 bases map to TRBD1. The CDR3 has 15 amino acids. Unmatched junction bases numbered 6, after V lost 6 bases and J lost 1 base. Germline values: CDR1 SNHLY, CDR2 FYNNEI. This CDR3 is CASSGQGLGTDTQYF. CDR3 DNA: TGTGCCAGCAGCGGACAGGGCCTAGGCACAGATACGCAGTATTTT.

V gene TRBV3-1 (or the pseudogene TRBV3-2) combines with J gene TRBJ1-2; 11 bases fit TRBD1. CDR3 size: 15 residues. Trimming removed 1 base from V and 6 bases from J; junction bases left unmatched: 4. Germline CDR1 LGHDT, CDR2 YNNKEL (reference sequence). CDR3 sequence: CASSQGDRGSNGYTF. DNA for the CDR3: TGTGCCAGCAGCCAAGGGGACAGGGGGAGTAATGGCTACACCTTC.

DNA of the CDR3: TGTGCCAGCAGCCCCTCTAGCACAGATACGCAGTATTTT. It translates to CASSPSSTDTQYF. V gene TRBV7-3 combines with J gene TRBJ2-3; D is uncertain. The CDR3 is 13 amino acids. From germline, CDR1 is SGHTA and CDR2 FQGTGA. Trimming removed 5 bases at V and 0 bases at J, with 6 bases between.

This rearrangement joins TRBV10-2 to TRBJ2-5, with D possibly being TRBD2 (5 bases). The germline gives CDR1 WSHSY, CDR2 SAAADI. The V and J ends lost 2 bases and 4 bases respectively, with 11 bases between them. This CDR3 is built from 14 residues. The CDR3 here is CASSEIVGRETQYF. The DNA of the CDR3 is TGCGCCAGCAGTGAGATTGTAGGGAGAGAGACCCAGTACTTC.

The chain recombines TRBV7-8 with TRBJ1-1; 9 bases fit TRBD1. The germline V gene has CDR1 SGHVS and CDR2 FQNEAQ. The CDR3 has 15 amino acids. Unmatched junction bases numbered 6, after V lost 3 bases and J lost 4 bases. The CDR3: CASSFPGQGGTEAFF. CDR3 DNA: TGTGCCAGCAGCTTCCCGGGACAGGGCGGCACTGAAGCTTTCTTT.

The chain's CDR3 is CASSVEGGGSTDTQYF. In DNA form, the CDR3 reads TGTGCCAGCAGCGTAGAAGGCGGGGGTAGCACAGATACGCAGTATTTT. The V gene is TRBV9, the J gene TRBJ2-3; TRBD2 matches 7 bases. CDR1 and CDR2 from the germline V gene are SGDLS and YYNGEE. This CDR3 is 16 amino acids long. The J segment lost 0 bases and the V segment lost 0 bases, leaving 4 bases of the junction unmatched.

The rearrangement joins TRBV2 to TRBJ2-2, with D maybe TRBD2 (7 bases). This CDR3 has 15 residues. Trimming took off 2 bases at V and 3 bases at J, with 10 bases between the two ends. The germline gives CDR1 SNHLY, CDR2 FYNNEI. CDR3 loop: CASSEWGGYTGELFF. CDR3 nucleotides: TGTGCCAGCAGTGAATGGGGGGGCTACACCGGGGAGCTGTTTTTT. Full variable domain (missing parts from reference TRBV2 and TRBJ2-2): EPEVTQTPSHQVTQMGQEVILRCVPISNHLYFYWYRQILGQKVEFLVSFYNNEISEKSEIFDDQFSVERPDGSNFTLKIRSTKLEDSAMYFCASSEWGGYTGELFFGEGSRLTVL.

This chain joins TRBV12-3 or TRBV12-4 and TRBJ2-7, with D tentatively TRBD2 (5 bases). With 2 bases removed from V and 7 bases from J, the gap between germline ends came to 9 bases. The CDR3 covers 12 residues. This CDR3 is CASSLPRDEQYF. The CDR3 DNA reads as TGTGCCAGCAGTTTACCCCGGGATGAGCAGTACTTC.

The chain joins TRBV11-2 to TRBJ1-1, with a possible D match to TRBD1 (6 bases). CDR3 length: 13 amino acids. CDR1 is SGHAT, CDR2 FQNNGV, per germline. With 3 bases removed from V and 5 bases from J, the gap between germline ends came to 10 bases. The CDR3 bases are TGTGCCAGCAGCTTGGGGAGGGGGACTGAAGCTTTCTTT. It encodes CASSLGRGTEAFF.

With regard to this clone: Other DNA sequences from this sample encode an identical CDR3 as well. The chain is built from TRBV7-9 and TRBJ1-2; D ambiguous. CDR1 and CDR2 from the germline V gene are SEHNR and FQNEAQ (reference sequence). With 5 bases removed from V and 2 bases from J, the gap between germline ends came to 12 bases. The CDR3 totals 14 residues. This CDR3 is CASSPPGGNYGYTF. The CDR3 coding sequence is TGTGCCAGCAGCCCCCCGGGCGGGAACTATGGCTACACCTTC.

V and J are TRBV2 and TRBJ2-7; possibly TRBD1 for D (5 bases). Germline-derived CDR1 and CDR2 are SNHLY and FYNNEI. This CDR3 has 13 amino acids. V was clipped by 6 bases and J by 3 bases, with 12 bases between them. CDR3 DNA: TGTGCCAGCAGGAATTGGGGCTACTACGAGCAGTACTTC. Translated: CASRNWGYYEQYF.

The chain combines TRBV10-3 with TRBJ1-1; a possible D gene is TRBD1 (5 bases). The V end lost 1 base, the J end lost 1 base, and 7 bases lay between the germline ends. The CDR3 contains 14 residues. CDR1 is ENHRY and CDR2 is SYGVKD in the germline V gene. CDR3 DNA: TGTGCCATCAGTGAGTGGCAGGGGAACACTGAAGCTTTCTTT. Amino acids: CAISEWQGNTEAFF.

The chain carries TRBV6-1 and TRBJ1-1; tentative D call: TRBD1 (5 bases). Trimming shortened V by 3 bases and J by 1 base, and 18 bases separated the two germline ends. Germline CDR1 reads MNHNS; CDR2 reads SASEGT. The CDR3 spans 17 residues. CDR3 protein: CASSDWLGARANTEAFF. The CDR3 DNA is TGTGCCAGCAGTGATTGGCTTGGGGCCAGGGCGAACACTGAAGCTTTCTTT.

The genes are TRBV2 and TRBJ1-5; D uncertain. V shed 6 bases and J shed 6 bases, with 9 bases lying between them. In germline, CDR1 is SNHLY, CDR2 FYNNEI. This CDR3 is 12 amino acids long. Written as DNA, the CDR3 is TGTGCCAGCAGCATTCCCCCTCAGCCCCAGCATTTT. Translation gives CASSIPPQPQHF.

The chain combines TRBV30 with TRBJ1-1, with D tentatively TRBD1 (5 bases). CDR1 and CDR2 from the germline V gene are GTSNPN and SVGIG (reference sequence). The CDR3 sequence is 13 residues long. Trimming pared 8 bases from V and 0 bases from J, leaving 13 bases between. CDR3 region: CAGLGDLNTEAFF. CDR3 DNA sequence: TGTGCCGGGCTAGGGGATTTGAACACTGAAGCTTTCTTT.

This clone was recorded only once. CDR3 residues: CASSEGRQINLNTEAFF. The CDR3 DNA sequence: TGTGCCAGCAGTGAGGGCAGACAAATAAACTTAAACACTGAAGCTTTCTTT. The chain employs TRBV6-1 and TRBJ1-1; unclear D gene. The V end lost 3 bases, the J end lost 2 bases, and 19 bases lay between the germline ends. Germline lookup yields CDR1 MNHNS and CDR2 SASEGT. The CDR3 is 17 amino acids.